The 8 T cell receptor beta chains presented below share a single source sample, sequenced in a study of T cells in localized non-small cell lung cancer. Profiled with immunoSEQ multiplex PCR; TCRdb holds only in-frame clones, not every one. The data show 1,500 to 2,000 clones, under 35% seen once. Sample: lung tumor tissue, taken before any cancer treatment. The receptor set was obtained from a female donor aged 60 or older with stage II lung adenocarcinoma.

In its sample, this clone ranks as medium-sized. The chain combines TRBV9 with TRBJ2-7, with TRBD1 matching 10 bases. Losses at the gene ends were 2 bases for V and 3 bases for J; bases not matched to a gene: 8. The CDR3 contains 16 residues. The V gene's germline CDR1 is SGDLS and CDR2 YYNGEE. CDR3: CASSVHRDRGNYEQYF. CDR3 DNA sequence: TGTGCCAGCAGCGTCCACCGGGACAGGGGAAACTACGAGCAGTACTTC.

The chain couples TRBV5-1 to TRBJ2-1; D is perhaps TRBD2 (5 bases). Germline lookup yields CDR1 SGHRS and CDR2 YFSETQ. V lost 1 base and J 1 base, leaving 9 bases between the germline ends. The CDR3 consists of 15 residues. CDR3 loop: CASSLLDSSYNEQFF. The CDR3, as DNA: TGCGCCAGCAGCTTGCTGGACTCGTCCTACAATGAGCAGTTCTTC.

The sample holds a few counts of this clone. The chain joins TRBV19 to TRBJ1-2; D is undetermined. CDR1 and CDR2 from the germline V gene are LNHDA and SQIVND (reference sequence). V gave up 5 bases and J gave up 0 bases, with 16 bases separating them. There are 16 residues in the CDR3. Here the CDR3 reads CASSQDGFLANYGYTF. In DNA form, the CDR3 reads TGTGCCAGTAGTCAGGACGGATTCTTAGCTAACTATGGCTACACCTTC.

The chain has TRBV11-3 and TRBJ1-3; no clear D gene. Between the trimmed V and J ends, which lost 4 bases and 0 bases, there was a span of 13 bases. Germline CDR1 is SGHNT and CDR2 is YENEEA. The CDR3 has 16 amino acids. The CDR3 spells CASSWYPGASGNTIYF. The CDR3 DNA reads as TGTGCCAGCAGCTGGTACCCAGGAGCCTCTGGAAACACCATATATTTT. Variable domain in full (rest from reference TRBV11-3 and TRBJ1-3): EAGVVQSPRYKIIEKKQPVAFWCNPISGHNTLYWYLQNLGQGPELLIRYENEEAVDDSQLPKDRFSAERLKGVDSTLKIQPAELGDSAVYLCASSWYPGASGNTIYFGEGSWLTVV.

This clone was found a few times. V gene TRBV18 combines with J gene TRBJ2-7, with 10 positions matching TRBD1. CDR3 length: 14 residues. Per the germline V gene, CDR1 is KGHSH and CDR2 is LQKENI. V was clipped by 4 bases and J by 3 bases; unmatched bases: 3. The CDR3 here is CASSRGQGYYEQYF. The CDR3 DNA reads TGTGCCAGCTCACGGGGACAGGGGTACTACGAGCAGTACTTC.

This sequence joins TRBV6-8 and TRBJ1-5; 8 bases are shared with TRBD1. Unmatched junction bases numbered 10, after V lost 5 bases and J lost 1 base. The CDR3 spans 17 residues. CDR1 and CDR2 from the germline V gene are MNHGY and SAAAGT. The DNA of the CDR3 is TGTGCCAGCAGTCCACGGACAGGGTTAAGGAGCAATCAGCCCCAGCATTTT. Protein product: CASSPRTGLRSNQPQHF.

Only a few counts were recorded for this clone. The chain recombines TRBV15 with TRBJ1-2; no clear D. The V and J ends lost 0 bases and 5 bases respectively, with 10 bases between them. CDR3 length equals 14 residues. The germline gives CDR1 LNHNV, CDR2 YYDKDF (reference sequence). The CDR3 loop reads CATSREVRPYGYTF. The CDR3 nucleotides read TGTGCCACCAGCAGAGAAGTACGGCCTTATGGCTACACCTTC. Variable domain in full (rest from reference TRBV15 and TRBJ1-2): DAMVIQNPRYQVTQFGKPVTLSCSQTLNHNVMYWYQQKSSQAPKLLFHYYDKDFNNEADTPDNFQSRRPNTSFCFLDIRSPGLGDTAMYLCATSREVRPYGYTFGSGTRLTVV.

This clone rates as medium-sized (0.01 to 0.1%). This chain connects TRBV11-3 to TRBJ2-1, with no clear D. Germline V gene sequence: CDR1 SGHNT, CDR2 YENEEA. Trimming cost V 5 bases and J 3 bases, with 11 bases left between them. The CDR3 spans 14 residues. CDR3 DNA sequence: TGTGCCAGCAGCCCCGGAAGGATCTACAATGAGCAGTTCTTC. Translation: CASSPGRIYNEQFF.